This is a list of T cell receptor beta chains from one sample in a study of molecular identifiers for immune sequencing clone quantification. TCRdb reanalysed the PCR reads using MiXCR and keeps one entry per CDR3 protein. This table holds about 320,000 distinct CDR3 sequences, about a fifth found once. The specimen was naive CD8+ T cells from blood, with Jurkat cell RNA spiked in. All receptors come from a human donor in good health. Some libraries in this study had Jurkat cell RNA spiked in. The conserved cysteine and the conserved F or W are not part of the CDR3 here.

V gene,J gene,CDR3 protein
TRBV11-2,TRBJ2-7,ASSLGQAGVYEQY
TRBV19,TRBJ1-1,ARMTVMNTEAF
TRBV5-1,TRBJ2-1,ASSIATGFIAHEQF
TRBV28,TRBJ2-6,ASSFNTRVDAGGFGANVLT
TRBV29-1,TRBJ2-2,SAPGGENTGELF
TRBV6-5,TRBJ2-7,ASSKLNTGNHEQY
TRBV7-8,TRBJ1-6,ASSTNQGRLPNSPLH
TRBV30,TRBJ2-5,AWSRRAATQETQY
TRBV7-2,TRBJ1-2,ASSPSVVMGGYT
TRBV20-1,TRBJ2-1,SASEGTSGRVGNEQF
TRBV6-5,TRBJ2-1,ASSYPGLHEQF
TRBV27,TRBJ1-1,ASSLSGGVRGEAF
TRBV3-1,TRBJ2-6,ASSLPRQGSSGANVLT
TRBV6-5,TRBJ1-1,ASSPEEGLNTEAF
TRBV29-1,TRBJ2-3,SVVLGTSGTDTQY
TRBV27,TRBJ1-3,ASSQKPGHPLIFAGSPGNTIY
TRBV27,TRBJ2-3,ASSPRGAGGIDTQY
TRBV27,TRBJ2-7,ASSPGTGLGEQY
TRBV7-9,TRBJ2-7,ANSSNRGEISYEQY
TRBV19,TRBJ2-3,ASSFISRAGVSDTQY